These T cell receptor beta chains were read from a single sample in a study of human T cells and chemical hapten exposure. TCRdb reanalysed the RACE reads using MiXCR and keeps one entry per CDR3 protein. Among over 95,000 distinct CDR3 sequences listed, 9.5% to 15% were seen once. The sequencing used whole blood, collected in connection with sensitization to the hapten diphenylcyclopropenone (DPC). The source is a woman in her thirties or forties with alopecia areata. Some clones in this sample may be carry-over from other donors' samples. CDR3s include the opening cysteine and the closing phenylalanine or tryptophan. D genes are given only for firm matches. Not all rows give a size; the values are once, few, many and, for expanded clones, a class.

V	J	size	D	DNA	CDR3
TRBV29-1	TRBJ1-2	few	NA	TGCAGCGCCAGGGACTCCAACTATGGCTACACCTTC	CSARDSNYGYTF
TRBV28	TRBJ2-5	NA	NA	TGTGCCAGAAAAGAGACCCAGTACTTC	CARKETQYF
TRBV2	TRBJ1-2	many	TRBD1	TGTGCCAGCAACCGTGGGGGACAGGCCAACTATGGCTACACCTTC	CASNRGGQANYGYTF
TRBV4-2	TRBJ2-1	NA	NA	TGTGCCAGCAGCCAAGATACGACTAACGGGAAGATAATATATGAGCAGTTCTTC	CASSQDTTNGKIIYEQFF
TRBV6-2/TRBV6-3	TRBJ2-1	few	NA	TGTGCCAGCAGTTTGACAGGCTCCACCGAGCAGTTCTTC	CASSLTGSTEQFF
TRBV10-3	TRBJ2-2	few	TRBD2	TGTGCCACACTAGCGGGAGGGCCCACGACCGGGGAGCTGTTTTTT	CATLAGGPTTGELFF
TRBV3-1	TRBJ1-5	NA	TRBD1	TGTGCCAGCAGCCAAGACAGGGGGGTGAGTCAGCCCCAGCATTTT	CASSQDRGVSQPQHF
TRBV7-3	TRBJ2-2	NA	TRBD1	TGTGCCAGCAGCCCTGGACAGGAGTTCACCGGGGAGCTGTTTTTT	CASSPGQEFTGELFF
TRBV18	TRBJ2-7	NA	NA	TGTGCCAGCTCACCAACGGAGTACGAGCAGTACTTC	CASSPTEYEQYF
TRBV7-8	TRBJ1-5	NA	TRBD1	TGTGCCAGCAGCTCCGGGACAGTCAATCAGCCCCAGCATTTT	CASSSGTVNQPQHF